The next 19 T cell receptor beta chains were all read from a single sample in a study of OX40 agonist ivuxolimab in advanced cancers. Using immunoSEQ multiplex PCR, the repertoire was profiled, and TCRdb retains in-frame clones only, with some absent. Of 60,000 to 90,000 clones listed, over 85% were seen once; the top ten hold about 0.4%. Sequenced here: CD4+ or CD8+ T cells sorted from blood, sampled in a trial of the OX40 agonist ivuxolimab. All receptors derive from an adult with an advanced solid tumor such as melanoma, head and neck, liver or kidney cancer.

The CDR3 spells CASSQSAGVNKGLTYEQYF. The CDR3, as DNA: TGTGCCAGCAGCCAATCCGCGGGCGTAAACAAGGGTCTAACCTACGAGCAGTACTTC. The chain combines TRBV7-8 with TRBJ2-7; D perhaps matches TRBD2 (5 bases). The ends were cut back, 5 bases at V and 2 bases at J, with 28 bases in the middle. The CDR3 runs to 19 residues. Germline CDR1 is SGHVS and CDR2 is FQNEAQ.

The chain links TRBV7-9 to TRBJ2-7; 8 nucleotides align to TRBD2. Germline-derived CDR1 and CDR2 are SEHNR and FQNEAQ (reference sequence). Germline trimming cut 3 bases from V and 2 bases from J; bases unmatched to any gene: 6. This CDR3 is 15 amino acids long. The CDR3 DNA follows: TGTGCCAGCAGCTTGCTAGCGGGTGGCGCCTACGAGCAGTACTTC. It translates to CASSLLAGGAYEQYF.

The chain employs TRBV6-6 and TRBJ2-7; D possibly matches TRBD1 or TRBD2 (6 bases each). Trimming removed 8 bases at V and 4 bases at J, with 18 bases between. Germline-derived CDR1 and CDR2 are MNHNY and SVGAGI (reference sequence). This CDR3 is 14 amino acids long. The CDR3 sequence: CASSGRGGIYEQYF. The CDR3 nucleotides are TGTGCCAGCTCTGGGAGAGGGGGGATTTACGAGCAGTACTTC.

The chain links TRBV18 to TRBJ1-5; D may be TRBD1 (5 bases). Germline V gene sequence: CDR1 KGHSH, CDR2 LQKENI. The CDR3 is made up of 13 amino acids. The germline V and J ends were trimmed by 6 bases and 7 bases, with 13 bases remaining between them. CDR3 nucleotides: TGTGCCAGCTCGCCCGGGACGCTCCAGCCCCAGCATTTT. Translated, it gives CASSPGTLQPQHF.

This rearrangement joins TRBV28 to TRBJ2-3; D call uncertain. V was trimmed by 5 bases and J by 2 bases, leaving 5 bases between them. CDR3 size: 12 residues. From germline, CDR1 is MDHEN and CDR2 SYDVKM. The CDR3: CASSVTTDTQYF. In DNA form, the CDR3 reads TGTGCCAGCAGTGTGACCACAGATACGCAGTATTTT.

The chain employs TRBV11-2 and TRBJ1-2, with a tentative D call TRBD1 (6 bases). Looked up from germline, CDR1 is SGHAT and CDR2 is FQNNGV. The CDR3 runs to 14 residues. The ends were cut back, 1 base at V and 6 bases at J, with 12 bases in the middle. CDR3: CASSLVRGPDGYTF. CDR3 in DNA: TGTGCCAGCAGCTTAGTGCGGGGGCCGGATGGCTACACCTTC.

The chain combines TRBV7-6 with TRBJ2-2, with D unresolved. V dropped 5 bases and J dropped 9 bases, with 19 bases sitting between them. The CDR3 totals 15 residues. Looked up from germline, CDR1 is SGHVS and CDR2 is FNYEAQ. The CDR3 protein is CASSHEQGPFRELFF. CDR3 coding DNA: TGTGCCAGCAGCCACGAACAAGGTCCTTTCCGGGAGCTGTTTTTT.

DNA of the CDR3: TGTGCCAGCAGCTTGTATCGCACAGATACGCAGTATTTT. It is translated as CASSLYRTDTQYF. The J gene is TRBJ2-3, the V gene TRBV5-4; no definite D call. This CDR3 spans 13 amino acids. The V and J ends lost 1 base and 1 base respectively, with 4 bases between them. CDR1 is SGHNT, CDR2 YYREEE, per germline (reference sequence).

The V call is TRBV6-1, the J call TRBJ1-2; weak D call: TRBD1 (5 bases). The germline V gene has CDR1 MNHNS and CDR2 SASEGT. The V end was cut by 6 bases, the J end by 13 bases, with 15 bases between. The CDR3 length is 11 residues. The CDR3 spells CASSSGNLGTF. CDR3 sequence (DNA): TGTGCCAGCAGCTCAGGGAACCTCGGCACCTTC.

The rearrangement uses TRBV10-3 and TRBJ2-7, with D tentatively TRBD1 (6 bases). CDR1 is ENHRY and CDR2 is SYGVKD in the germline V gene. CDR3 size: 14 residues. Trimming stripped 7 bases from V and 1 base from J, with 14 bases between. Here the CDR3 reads CAITKEQGSYEQYF. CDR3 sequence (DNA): TGTGCCATCACCAAAGAACAGGGATCCTACGAGCAGTACTTC.

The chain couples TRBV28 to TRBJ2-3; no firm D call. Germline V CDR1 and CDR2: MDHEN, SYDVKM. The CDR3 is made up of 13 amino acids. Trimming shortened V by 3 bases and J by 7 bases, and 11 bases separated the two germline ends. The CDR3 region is CASSFRGANTQYF. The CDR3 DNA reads TGTGCCAGCAGTTTTCGCGGAGCTAATACGCAGTATTTT.

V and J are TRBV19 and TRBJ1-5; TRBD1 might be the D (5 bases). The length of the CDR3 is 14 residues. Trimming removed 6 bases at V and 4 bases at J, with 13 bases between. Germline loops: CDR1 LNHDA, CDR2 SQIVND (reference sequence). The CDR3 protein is CASRPTDRNQPQHF. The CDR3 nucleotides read TGTGCCAGTAGGCCAACTGACAGAAATCAGCCCCAGCATTTT.

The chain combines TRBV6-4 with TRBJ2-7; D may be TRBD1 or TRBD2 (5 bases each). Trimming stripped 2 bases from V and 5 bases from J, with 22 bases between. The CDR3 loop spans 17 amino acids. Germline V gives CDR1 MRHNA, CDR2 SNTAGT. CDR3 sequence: CASSDPNGTPPTNEQYF. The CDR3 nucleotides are TGTGCCAGCAGTGACCCTAACGGGACCCCTCCAACAAACGAGCAGTACTTC.

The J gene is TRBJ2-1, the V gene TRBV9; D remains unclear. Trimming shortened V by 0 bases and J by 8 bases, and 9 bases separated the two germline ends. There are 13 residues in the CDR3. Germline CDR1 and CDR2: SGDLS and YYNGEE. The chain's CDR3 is CASSVGPHDEQFF. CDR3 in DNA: TGTGCCAGCAGCGTAGGTCCTCACGATGAGCAGTTCTTC.

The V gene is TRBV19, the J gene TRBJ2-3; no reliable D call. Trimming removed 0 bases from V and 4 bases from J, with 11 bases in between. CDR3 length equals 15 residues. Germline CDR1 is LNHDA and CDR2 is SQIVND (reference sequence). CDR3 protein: CASSIEEKGPDTQYF. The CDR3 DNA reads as TGTGCCAGTAGTATAGAGGAAAAGGGTCCAGATACGCAGTATTTT.

The CDR3 DNA follows: TGTGCCAGCAGTCCGGCGAAGGGTGATACGCAGTATTTT. Encoded protein: CASSPAKGDTQYF. J is TRBJ2-3 and V is TRBV27; D is ambiguous. The CDR3 contains 13 residues. The germline V gene encodes CDR1 MNHEY and CDR2 SMNVEV (reference sequence). The ends were cut back, 5 bases at V and 6 bases at J, with 12 bases in the middle.

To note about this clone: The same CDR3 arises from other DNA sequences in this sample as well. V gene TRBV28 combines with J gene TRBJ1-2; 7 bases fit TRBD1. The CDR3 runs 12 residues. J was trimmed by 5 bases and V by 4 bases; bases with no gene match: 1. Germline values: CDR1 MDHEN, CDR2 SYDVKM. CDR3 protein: CASSSGGYGYTF. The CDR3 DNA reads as TGTGCCAGCAGTTCAGGGGGTTATGGCTACACCTTC.

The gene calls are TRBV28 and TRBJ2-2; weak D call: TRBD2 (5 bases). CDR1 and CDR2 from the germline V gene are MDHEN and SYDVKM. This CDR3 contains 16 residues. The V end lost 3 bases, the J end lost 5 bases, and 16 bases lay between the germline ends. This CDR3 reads CASSFQLGIGTGELFF. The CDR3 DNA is TGTGCCAGCAGTTTCCAACTAGGGATAGGGACCGGGGAGCTGTTTTTT.

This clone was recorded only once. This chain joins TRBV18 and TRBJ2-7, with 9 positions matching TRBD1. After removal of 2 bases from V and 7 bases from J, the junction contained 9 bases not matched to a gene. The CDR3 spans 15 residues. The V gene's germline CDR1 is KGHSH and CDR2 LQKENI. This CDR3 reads CASSPSGTGSGEQYF. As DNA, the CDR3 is TGTGCCAGCTCACCATCAGGGACAGGGTCGGGGGAGCAGTACTTC.